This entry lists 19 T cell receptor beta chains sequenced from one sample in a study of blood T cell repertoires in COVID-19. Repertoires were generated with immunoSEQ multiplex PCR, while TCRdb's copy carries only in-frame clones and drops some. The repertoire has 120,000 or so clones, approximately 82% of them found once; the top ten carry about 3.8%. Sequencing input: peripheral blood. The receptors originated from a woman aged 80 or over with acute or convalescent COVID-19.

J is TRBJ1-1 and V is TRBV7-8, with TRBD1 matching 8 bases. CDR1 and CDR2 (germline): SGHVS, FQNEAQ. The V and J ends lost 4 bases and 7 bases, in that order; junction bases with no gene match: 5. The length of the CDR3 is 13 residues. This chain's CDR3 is CASSSQGVGEAFF. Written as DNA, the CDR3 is TGTGCCAGCAGCTCACAGGGGGTAGGTGAAGCTTTCTTT.

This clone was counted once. CDR3 sequence: CASSMGRRAEAFF. As DNA, the CDR3 is TGTGCCAGTAGTATGGGTCGGAGGGCTGAAGCTTTCTTT. The chain joins TRBV19 to TRBJ1-1; D is unclear. The CDR3 length is 13 residues. Per the germline V gene, CDR1 is LNHDA and CDR2 is SQIVND (reference sequence). V lost 3 bases and J lost 6, with 11 bases in between. Full variable domain (missing parts from reference TRBV19 and TRBJ1-1): DGGITQSPKYLFRKEGQNVTLSCEQNLNHDAMYWYRQDPGQGLRLIYYSQIVNDFQKGDIAEGYSVSREKKESFPLTVTSAQKNPTAFYLCASSMGRRAEAFFGQGTRLTVV.

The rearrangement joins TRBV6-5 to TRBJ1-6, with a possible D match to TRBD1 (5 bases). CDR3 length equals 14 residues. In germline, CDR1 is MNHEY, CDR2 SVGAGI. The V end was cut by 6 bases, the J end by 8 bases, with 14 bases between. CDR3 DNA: TGTGCCAGCAGGCCCCCCCAGGGTTATTCACCCCTCCACTTT. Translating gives CASRPPQGYSPLHF.

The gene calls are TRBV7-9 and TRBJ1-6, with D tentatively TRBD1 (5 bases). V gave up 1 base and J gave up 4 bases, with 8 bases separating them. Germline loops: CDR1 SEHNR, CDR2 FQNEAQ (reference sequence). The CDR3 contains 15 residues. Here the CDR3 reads CASSLGGKYNSPLHF. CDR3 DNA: TGTGCCAGCAGCTTAGGGGGCAAATATAATTCACCCCTCCACTTT.

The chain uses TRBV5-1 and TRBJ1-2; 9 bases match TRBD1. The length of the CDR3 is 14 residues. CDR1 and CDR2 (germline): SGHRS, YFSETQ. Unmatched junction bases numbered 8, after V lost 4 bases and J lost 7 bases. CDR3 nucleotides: TGCGCCAGCAGCATGGGACAGGGAATCCTTGGCTACACCTTC. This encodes CASSMGQGILGYTF.

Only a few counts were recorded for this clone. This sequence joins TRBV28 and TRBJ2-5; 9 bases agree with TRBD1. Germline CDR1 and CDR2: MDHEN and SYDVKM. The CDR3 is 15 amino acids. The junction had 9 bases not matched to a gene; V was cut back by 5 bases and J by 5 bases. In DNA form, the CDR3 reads TGTGCCAGCAGTCCTCCACAGGGGGCTCAGGAGACCCAGTACTTC. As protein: CASSPPQGAQETQYF. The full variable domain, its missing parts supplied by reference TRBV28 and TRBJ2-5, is DVKVTQSSRYLVKRTGEKVFLECVQDMDHENMFWYRQDPGLGLRLIYFSYDVKMKEKGDIPEGYSVSREKKERFSLILESASTNQTSMYLCASSPPQGAQETQYFGPGTRLLVL.

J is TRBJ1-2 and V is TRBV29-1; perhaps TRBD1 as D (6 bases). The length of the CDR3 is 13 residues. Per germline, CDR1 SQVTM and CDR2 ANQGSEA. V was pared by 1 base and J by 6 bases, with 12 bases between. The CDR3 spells CSVEARQEDGYTF. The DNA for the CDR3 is TGCAGCGTTGAAGCAAGACAGGAGGATGGCTACACCTTC.

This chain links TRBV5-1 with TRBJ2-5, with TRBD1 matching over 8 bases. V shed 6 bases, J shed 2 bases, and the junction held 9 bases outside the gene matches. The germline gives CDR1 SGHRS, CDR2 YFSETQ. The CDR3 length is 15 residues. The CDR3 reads CASTLRTGGQETQYF. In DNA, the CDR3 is TGCGCCAGCACCCTCCGAACAGGGGGGCAAGAGACCCAGTACTTC.

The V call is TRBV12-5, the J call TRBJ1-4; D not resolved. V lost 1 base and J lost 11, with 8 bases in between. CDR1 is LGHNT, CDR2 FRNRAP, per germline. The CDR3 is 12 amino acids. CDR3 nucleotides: TGTGCTAGTGGTTTGGAAATTCGTAAACTGTTTTTT. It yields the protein CASGLEIRKLFF.

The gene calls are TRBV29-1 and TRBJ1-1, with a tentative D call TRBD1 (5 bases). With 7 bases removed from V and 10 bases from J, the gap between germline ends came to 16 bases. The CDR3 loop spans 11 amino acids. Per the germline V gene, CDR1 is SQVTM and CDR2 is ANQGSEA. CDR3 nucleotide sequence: TGCAGCGCCCTGGCGGGGCTCGGAGCTTTCTTT. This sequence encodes CSALAGLGAFF. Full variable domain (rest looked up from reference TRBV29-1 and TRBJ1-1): SAVISQKPSRDICQRGTSLTIQCQVDSQVTMMFWYRQQPGQSLTLIATANQGSEATYESGFVIDKFPISRPNLTFSTLTVSNMSPEDSSIYLCSALAGLGAFFGQGTRLTVV.

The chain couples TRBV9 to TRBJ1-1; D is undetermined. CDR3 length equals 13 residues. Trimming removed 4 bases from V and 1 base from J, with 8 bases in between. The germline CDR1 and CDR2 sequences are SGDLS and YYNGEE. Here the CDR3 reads CASSQTANTEAFF. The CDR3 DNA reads TGTGCCAGCAGCCAAACAGCGAACACTGAAGCTTTCTTT.

The CDR3: CASSLALGLAYEQYF. In DNA form, the CDR3 reads TGTGCCAGCAGCTTAGCGCTCGGACTGGCGTACGAGCAGTACTTC. The V gene is TRBV11-1, the J gene TRBJ2-7, with D maybe TRBD2 (5 bases). V lost 0 bases and J 4 bases, leaving 13 bases between the germline ends. Germline loops: CDR1 SGHAT, CDR2 FQDESV (reference sequence). The CDR3 is 15 amino acids.

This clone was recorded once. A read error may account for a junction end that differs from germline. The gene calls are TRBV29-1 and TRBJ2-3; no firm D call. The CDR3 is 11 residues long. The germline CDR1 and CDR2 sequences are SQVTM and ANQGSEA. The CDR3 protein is CRVETTDTQYF. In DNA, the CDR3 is TGCAGGGTTGAGACTACAGATACGCAGTATTTT.

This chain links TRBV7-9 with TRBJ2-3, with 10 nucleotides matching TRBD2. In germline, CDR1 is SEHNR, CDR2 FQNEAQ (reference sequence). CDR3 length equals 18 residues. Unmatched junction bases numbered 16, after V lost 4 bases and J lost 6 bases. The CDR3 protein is CASSSLQRSGGAGDTQYF. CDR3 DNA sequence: TGTGCCAGCAGCTCTCTACAAAGGAGCGGGGGGGCAGGTGATACGCAGTATTTT.

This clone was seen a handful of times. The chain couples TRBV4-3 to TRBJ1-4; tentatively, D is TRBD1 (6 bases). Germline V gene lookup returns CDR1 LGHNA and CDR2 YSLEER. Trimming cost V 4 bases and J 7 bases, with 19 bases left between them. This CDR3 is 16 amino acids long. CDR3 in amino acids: CASSPTRGGRSEKLFF. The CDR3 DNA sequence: TGCGCCAGCAGCCCAACCCGCGGGGGCCGAAGTGAAAAACTGTTTTTT.

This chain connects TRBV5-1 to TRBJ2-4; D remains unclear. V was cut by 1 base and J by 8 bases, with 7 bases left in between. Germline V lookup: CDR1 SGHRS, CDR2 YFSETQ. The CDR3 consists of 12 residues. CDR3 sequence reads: CASSLNRDIQYF. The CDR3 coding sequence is TGCGCCAGCAGCTTGAACCGGGACATTCAGTACTTC.

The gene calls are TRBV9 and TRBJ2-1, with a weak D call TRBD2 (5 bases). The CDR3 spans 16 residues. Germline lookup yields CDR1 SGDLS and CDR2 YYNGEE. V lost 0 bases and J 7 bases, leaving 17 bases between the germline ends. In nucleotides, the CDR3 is TGTGCCAGCAGCGTAGCTAGTGGGGAGCCGGAGAATGAGCAGTTCTTC. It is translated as CASSVASGEPENEQFF.

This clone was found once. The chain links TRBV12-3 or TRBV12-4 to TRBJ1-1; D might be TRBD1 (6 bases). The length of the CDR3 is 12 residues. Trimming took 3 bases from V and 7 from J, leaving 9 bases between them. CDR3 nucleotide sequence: TGTGCCAGCAGTTTGGGGGCAGGTGAAGCTTTCTTT. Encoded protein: CASSLGAGEAFF.

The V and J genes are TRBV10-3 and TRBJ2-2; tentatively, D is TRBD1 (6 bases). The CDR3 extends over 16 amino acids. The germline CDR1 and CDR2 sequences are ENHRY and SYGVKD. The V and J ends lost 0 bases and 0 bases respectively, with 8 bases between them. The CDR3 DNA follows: TGTGCCATCAGTGAGTCCCGGACAGCGAACACCGGGGAGCTGTTTTTT. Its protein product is CAISESRTANTGELFF.